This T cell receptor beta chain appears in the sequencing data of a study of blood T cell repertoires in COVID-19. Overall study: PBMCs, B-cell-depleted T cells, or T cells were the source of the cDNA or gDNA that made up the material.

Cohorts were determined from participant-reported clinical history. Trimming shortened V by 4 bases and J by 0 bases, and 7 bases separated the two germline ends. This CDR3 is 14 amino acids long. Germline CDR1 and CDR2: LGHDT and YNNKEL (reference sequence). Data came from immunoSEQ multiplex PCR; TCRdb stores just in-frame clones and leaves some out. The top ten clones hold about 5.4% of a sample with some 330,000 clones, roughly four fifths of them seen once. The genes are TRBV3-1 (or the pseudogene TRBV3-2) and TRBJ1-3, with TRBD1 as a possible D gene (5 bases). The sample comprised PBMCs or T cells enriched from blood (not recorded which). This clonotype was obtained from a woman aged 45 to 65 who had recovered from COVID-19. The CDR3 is CASSPQGSGNTIYF. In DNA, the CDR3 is TGTGCCAGCAGCCCCCAGGGCTCTGGAAACACCATATATTTT.